One sample yielded the 23 T cell receptor beta chains listed below, sequenced in a study of T cells in Graves' hyperthyroidism and ophthalmopathy. Researchers amplified the TCR beta CDR3 regions from RNA transcripts. Using the HTBI primer set, a first-round RT-PCR was run on the TCR CDR3. TCRdb ran MiXCR on the multiplex PCR reads and lists one entry per CDR3 protein. This table has about 300,000 distinct CDR3 sequences, 25% appearing once. Sequenced sample: blood. These receptors were obtained from a man between 35 and 55 years old with Graves' hyperthyroidism that later progressed to Graves' ophthalmopathy.

This clonotype has a count of ten or more. This chain uses TRBV12-3 or TRBV12-4 with TRBJ1-2, with D perhaps matching TRBD1 (5 bases). The CDR3 runs to 14 residues. Trimming pared 5 bases from V and 7 bases from J, leaving 17 bases between. As DNA, the CDR3 is TGTGCCAGCAGTCCGCAGGGCAGATCGGCTGGCTACACCTTC. Translated, it gives CASSPQGRSAGYTF.

The rearrangement uses TRBV12-3 or TRBV12-4 and TRBJ1-2; 10 bases agree with TRBD1. Germline trimming cut 3 bases from V and 2 bases from J; bases unmatched to any gene: 3. The CDR3 is 15 amino acids. In DNA, the CDR3 is TGTGCCAGCAGTTTGCGGGACAGGGGAAACTATGGCTACACCTTC. Amino acid sequence: CASSLRDRGNYGYTF.

The chain employs TRBV20-1 and TRBJ1-3; D is undetermined. V was clipped by 1 base and J by 2 bases, with 9 bases between them. Germline V gene data show CDR1 as DFQATT and CDR2 as SNEGSKA (reference sequence). The CDR3 is made up of 14 amino acids. The CDR3 is CSARGVTAGNTIYF. In DNA form, the CDR3 reads TGCAGTGCTAGAGGAGTTACAGCTGGAAACACCATATATTTT.

This clonotype has ten or more counts. The V gene is TRBV10-3, the J gene TRBJ1-1; 10 bases agree with TRBD1. V dropped 2 bases and J dropped 4; count of bases not matched to a gene: 13. Germline V CDR1 and CDR2: ENHRY, SYGVKD. The length of the CDR3 is 18 residues. The CDR3 protein is CAISEPEPGQGLGTEAFF. The CDR3, as DNA: TGTGCCATCAGTGAGCCAGAACCGGGACAGGGGTTGGGCACTGAAGCTTTCTTT.

The chain joins TRBV6-2 or TRBV6-3 to TRBJ1-5; 7 positions match TRBD1. The V gene's germline CDR1 is MNHEY and CDR2 SVGEGT. With 4 bases clipped from V and 6 bases from J, the junction kept 6 bases outside the gene matches. CDR3 length: 14 amino acids. The CDR3 here is CASSFRGHGQPQHF. The CDR3 DNA reads as TGTGCCAGCAGTTTTAGGGGGCATGGTCAGCCCCAGCATTTT.

V and J are TRBV28 and TRBJ1-2; the match to TRBD1 covers 7 bases. V trimming: 5 bases; J trimming: 6 bases; junction bases outside the gene matches: 3. This CDR3 is built from 12 residues. Germline loops: CDR1 MDHEN, CDR2 SYDVKM. The CDR3 here is CASSPTGNGYTF. CDR3 in DNA: TGTGCCAGCAGTCCGACAGGGAATGGCTACACCTTC.

This clonotype has at least ten counts. The chain has TRBV19 and TRBJ2-5; TRBD1 matches 8 bases. The germline V gene has CDR1 LNHDA and CDR2 SQIVND (reference sequence). This CDR3 spans 14 amino acids. Trimming took 3 bases from V and 5 from J; bases not matched to a gene: 5. CDR3 sequence reads: CASSIRQGRETQYF. The CDR3, as DNA: TGTGCCAGTAGTATTCGACAGGGGCGGGAGACCCAGTACTTC.

V and J are TRBV12-3 or TRBV12-4 and TRBJ2-5, with 8 bases that match TRBD1. Trimming removed 6 bases from V and 2 bases from J; junction bases left unmatched: 8. The CDR3 consists of 15 residues. The CDR3 bases are TGTGCCAGCAGCTATATTCAGGGGGCACAAGAGACCCAGTACTTC. This gives the protein CASSYIQGAQETQYF.

This chain's CDR3 is CASSLKLAGGPHEQYF. The CDR3, as DNA: TGTGCCAGCAGTCTCAAACTAGCGGGAGGGCCCCACGAGCAGTACTTC. The V gene is TRBV28, the J gene TRBJ2-7; 13 positions agree with TRBD2. This CDR3 is built from 16 residues. Germline loops: CDR1 MDHEN, CDR2 SYDVKM. V gave up 5 bases and J gave up 5 bases; unmatched junction bases: 9.

The table lists this clonotype with a few counts. This sequence joins TRBV5-1 and TRBJ2-5, with 7 nucleotides matching TRBD2. The ends lost 4 bases at V and 4 bases at J; junction bases unmatched: 10. The CDR3 is made up of 15 amino acids. The germline CDR1 and CDR2 sequences are SGHRS and YFSETQ. The CDR3 nucleotides are TGCGCCAGCAGCGCCGACCGGGACTACCTAGAGACCCAGTACTTC. Its protein is CASSADRDYLETQYF.

The sample holds many counts of this clonotype. This chain uses TRBV12-3 or TRBV12-4 with TRBJ2-5; D gene uncertain. CDR3 size: 15 residues. The V and J ends lost 6 bases and 1 base respectively, with 15 bases between them. The CDR3 spells CASSPPGSSQETQYF. DNA for the CDR3: TGTGCCAGCAGCCCGCCGGGCAGTTCCCAAGAGACCCAGTACTTC.

The chain combines TRBV6-1 with TRBJ1-3; TRBD1 is a possible D gene (5 bases). Deletions cut 2 bases from V and 3 bases from J, with 11 bases between. Germline V gene sequence: CDR1 MNHNS, CDR2 SASEGT. The CDR3 totals 15 residues. CDR3: CASSERGRLGNTIYF. In nucleotides, the CDR3 is TGTGCCAGCAGTGAAAGGGGACGGCTTGGAAACACCATATATTTT.

This clonotype was counted between two and nine times. In nucleotides, the CDR3 is TGTGCCAGCAGCCAAGAGGCGGCGACCCAGTACTTC. Translation gives CASSQEAATQYF. J is TRBJ2-5 and V is TRBV14; D unclear. Germline V CDR1 and CDR2: SGHDN, FVKESK. The CDR3 runs to 12 residues. V dropped 0 bases and J dropped 7 bases, with 6 bases sitting between them.

This clonotype was recorded at least ten times. The rearrangement links TRBV11-3 to TRBJ1-2; TRBD1 matches 11 bases. Germline V gene data show CDR1 as SGHNT and CDR2 as YENEEA. V was pared by 4 bases and J by 10 bases, with 5 bases of the junction left unmatched. There are 13 residues in the CDR3. The CDR3 sequence is CASSSWTGGHYTF. The CDR3 DNA follows: TGTGCCAGCAGCTCCTGGACAGGGGGCCACTACACCTTC.

This clonotype was found many times. The chain recombines TRBV7-8 with TRBJ2-7, with TRBD1 identical over 9 bases. Germline lookup yields CDR1 SGHVS and CDR2 FQNEAQ. The length of the CDR3 is 16 residues. V dropped 0 bases and J dropped 3; count of bases not matched to a gene: 6. For the CDR3, the DNA is TGTGCCAGCAGCTTAGCCATGACAGGGGGAAGCTACGAGCAGTACTTC. Amino acids: CASSLAMTGGSYEQYF. The entire variable domain, with the rest obtained from reference TRBV7-8 and TRBJ2-7, is as follows: GAGVSQSPRYKVAKRGQDVALRCDPISGHVSLFWYQQALGQGPEFLTYFQNEAQLDKSGLPSDRFFAERPEGSVSTLKIQRTQQEDSAVYLCASSLAMTGGSYEQYFGPGTRLTVT.

This clonotype has only a few counts. The J gene is TRBJ2-7, the V gene TRBV7-9; TRBD2 matches at 10 bases. The germline V gene encodes CDR1 SEHNR and CDR2 FQNEAQ (reference sequence). The CDR3 is 14 amino acids. V trimming: 5 bases; J trimming: 3 bases; junction bases outside the gene matches: 4. CDR3 in amino acids: CASSASGRDYEQYF. CDR3 sequence (DNA): TGTGCCAGCAGCGCTAGCGGGAGAGACTACGAGCAGTACTTC.

The sample holds many counts of this clonotype. The chain is built from TRBV20-1 and TRBJ1-1; D is unclear. CDR1 DFQATT and CDR2 SNEGSKA come from the germline V gene (reference sequence). V lost 3 bases and J 11 bases, leaving 4 bases between the germline ends. The CDR3 has 8 amino acids. CDR3: CSARSAFF. CDR3 nucleotide sequence: TGCAGTGCTAGGTCCGCTTTCTTT.

This chain joins TRBV4-2 and TRBJ1-6, with TRBD1 identical over 7 bases. The CDR3 covers 17 residues. The V gene's germline CDR1 is LGHNA and CDR2 YNFKEQ. The ends lost 4 bases at V and 5 bases at J; junction bases unmatched: 11. As DNA, the CDR3 is TGTGCCAGCAGCCCCCCGGACGGGACAGAAAATAATTCACCCCTCCACTTT. Translation gives CASSPPDGTENNSPLHF.

This clonotype was seen many times. J is TRBJ2-7 and V is TRBV29-1; D is unresolved. The CDR3 sequence is 13 residues long. The ends were cut back, 0 bases at V and 4 bases at J, with 10 bases in the middle. Per the germline V gene, CDR1 is SQVTM and CDR2 is ANQGSEA. The CDR3 spells CSVEDLGRYEQYF. As DNA, the CDR3 is TGCAGCGTTGAAGATCTCGGGCGGTACGAGCAGTACTTC.

V is TRBV11-1 and J is TRBJ1-2; D is ambiguous. The V and J ends lost 2 bases and 4 bases respectively, with 11 bases between them. This CDR3 has 14 residues. Germline CDR1 is SGHAT and CDR2 is FQDESV (reference sequence). The DNA for the CDR3 is TGTGCCAGCAGCTTAAGGTCAGATGGCTATGGCTACACCTTC. Translating gives CASSLRSDGYGYTF.

This clonotype was seen at least ten times. The rearrangement links TRBV6-1 to TRBJ1-1, with 7 bases identical to TRBD1. J was trimmed by 5 bases and V by 6 bases; bases with no gene match: 9. CDR1 and CDR2 from the germline V gene are MNHNS and SASEGT. The CDR3 consists of 14 residues. The CDR3 DNA reads as TGTGCCAGCAGAGAGGACAGGTCTTGGACTGAAGCTTTCTTT. This encodes CASREDRSWTEAFF.

This clonotype was counted ten times or more. The chain combines TRBV7-9 with TRBJ2-7, with 7 nucleotides matching TRBD1. Looked up from germline, CDR1 is SEHNR and CDR2 is FQNEAQ (reference sequence). The junction had 2 bases not matched to a gene; V was cut back by 6 bases and J by 6 bases. The CDR3 runs 11 residues. CDR3 sequence reads: CASSTGVEQYF. The DNA of the CDR3 is TGTGCCAGCAGTACAGGGGTCGAGCAGTACTTC.

This clonotype was picked up many times. V gene TRBV28 combines with J gene TRBJ2-5; D not certain. Trimming took off 3 bases at V and 3 bases at J, with 8 bases between the two ends. Germline V CDR1 and CDR2: MDHEN, SYDVKM. The CDR3 covers 13 residues. As DNA, the CDR3 is TGTGCCAGCAGTTTTCAAAACAAAGAGACCCAGTACTTC. Translation: CASSFQNKETQYF.